This T cell receptor (beta chain) was identified in a study of long-term antiretroviral therapy in people with HIV. For the study at large: A decade or so separates the oldest specimens from the later 2015 immediate-ART recommendation.

Study-level findings and limits: Versus controls, repertoires in people with HIV had narrower CDR3 length ranges. Across all time points, the repertoire was dominated by clones that expanded before ART.

Researchers report immunoSEQ v3.0 was run at survey level. Assay used: immunoSEQ multiplex PCR; TCRdb lists only in-frame clones, some missing. The repertoire holds 20,000 to 30,000 clones, with under 90% as singletons. Before DNA extraction, roughly 1-11 million cryopreserved PBMC were held in the samples. With regard to this clone: What it recognizes is unknown.

The CDR3 sequence is 15 residues long. V lost 3 bases and J lost 14, with 20 bases in between. Germline CDR1 and CDR2: MGHRA and YSYEKL. V usage is TRBV4-1 and J usage is TRBJ1-6; D not certain. The clonotype was recovered from a woman between 18 and 29 years old with HIV. This material consisted of unsorted PBMCs, taken at the start of antiretroviral therapy, before treatment. The CDR3 protein is CASSQNDVGIRSLHF. CDR3 DNA sequence: TGCGCCAGCAGCCAGAACGACGTGGGTATCAGATCCCTCCACTTT.